These 8 T cell receptor beta chains share one sample of origin, sequenced in a study of shared clonotypes between healthy human individuals. Clones were sequenced by immunoSEQ multiplex PCR, and TCRdb holds only the in-frame ones, with some missing. This table holds millions of clones, roughly 91% found once. As defined, naive CD8 cells were CD45RO-negative and positively selected for CCR7, with terminally differentiated effector memory CD45RA+ cells excluded. Sample: naive CD8+ T cells from PBMCs. These receptor sequences come from a man between 18 and 35 years old in good health. Some clones in this sample may be carry-over from other donors' samples.

CDR3 sequence (DNA): TGCAGCGTTGAAGGAGAGCCCTTAAACACTGAAGCTTTCTTT. Translation gives CSVEGEPLNTEAFF. This chain joins TRBV29-1 and TRBJ1-1; D ambiguous. The CDR3 runs to 14 residues. Germline V lookup: CDR1 SQVTM, CDR2 ANQGSEA. Deletions cut 1 base from V and 2 bases from J, with 11 bases between.

The chain employs TRBV7-9 and TRBJ2-5, with D unresolved. The V end lost 1 base, the J end lost 11 bases, and 20 bases lay between the germline ends. The CDR3 extends over 15 amino acids. Germline CDR1 and CDR2: SEHNR and FQNEAQ (reference sequence). The CDR3, as DNA: TGTGCCAGCAGCTTAGGGGAATCGCTGGGGTATGAGCAGTACTTC. Its translation: CASSLGESLGYEQYF.

The rearrangement uses TRBV5-6 and TRBJ2-7; no definite D call. The CDR3 has 14 amino acids. Germline lookup yields CDR1 SGHDT and CDR2 YYEEEE. V was shortened by 0 bases and J by 2 bases, with 9 bases between the two germline ends. CDR3 coding DNA: TGTGCCAGCAGCTTGGGGGTCAGTGCCTACGAGCAGTACTTC. It yields the protein CASSLGVSAYEQYF. The full variable domain, its missing parts supplied by reference TRBV5-6 and TRBJ2-7, is DAGVTQSPTHLIKTRGQQVTLRCSPKSGHDTVSWYQQALGQGPQFIFQYYEEEERQRGNFPDRFSGHQFPNYSSELNVNALLLGDSALYLCASSLGVSAYEQYFGPGTRLTVT.

The J gene is TRBJ1-5, the V gene TRBV12-5, with D maybe TRBD1 (5 bases). Germline assignment: CDR1 LGHNT and CDR2 FRNRAP. V was pared by 3 bases and J by 9 bases, with 9 bases between. The CDR3 runs 12 residues. In DNA, the CDR3 is TGTGCTAGTGGTTTCGGGAGGGGGCCCCAGCATTTT. It specifies CASGFGRGPQHF.

This rearrangement joins TRBV4-3 to TRBJ1-2; perhaps TRBD1 as D (5 bases). V was cut by 3 bases and J by 5 bases, with 22 bases left in between. The CDR3 is 17 amino acids. The germline CDR1 and CDR2 sequences are LGHNA and YSLEER. This chain's CDR3 is CASSHENTGLGSYGYTF. In DNA, the CDR3 is TGCGCCAGCAGCCACGAAAACACAGGTCTCGGGTCATATGGCTACACCTTC.

This chain connects TRBV20-1 to TRBJ2-7; D not resolved. The CDR3 is 11 residues long. Germline-derived CDR1 and CDR2 are DFQATT and SNEGSKA (reference sequence). V gave up 3 bases and J gave up 7 bases, with 10 bases separating them. In nucleotides, the CDR3 is TGCAGTGCTAGGCCCGCTTGGGAGCAGTACTTC. It codes for CSARPAWEQYF.

This sequence joins TRBV2 and TRBJ2-1; TRBD2 agrees at 11 bases. There are 16 residues in the CDR3. Looked up from germline, CDR1 is SNHLY and CDR2 is FYNNEI. Trimming took 6 bases from V and 9 from J; bases not matched to a gene: 13. The CDR3 loop is CASRGRSGRADGEQFF. Here the CDR3 DNA reads TGTGCCAGCAGGGGACGTAGCGGGAGGGCCGATGGTGAGCAGTTCTTC.

This chain links TRBV7-9 with TRBJ1-2; tentatively, D is TRBD1 (5 bases). Trimming removed 4 bases from V and 3 bases from J, with 24 bases in between. Germline V gives CDR1 SEHNR, CDR2 FQNEAQ (reference sequence). The CDR3 covers 18 residues. CDR3 loop: CASSSTDSIHEFYYGYTF. Written as DNA, the CDR3 is TGTGCCAGCAGCTCTACCGACAGTATCCACGAGTTTTACTATGGCTACACCTTC.